Each of the 2 T cell receptor beta chains below was sequenced from the same sample in a study of blood T cell dynamics during melanoma immunotherapy. Profiling relied on immunoSEQ multiplex PCR, and the TCRdb table lists in-frame clones only, not all of them. This sample carries about 19,000 clones, nearly 90% of them seen once, and the ten largest clones take roughly 7.1%. Time point here: week 3, after first cycle of checkpoint inhibitor. The sample here was blood, taken from a patient treated with checkpoint blockade. These receptors came from a human donor with melanoma.

The J gene is TRBJ2-2, the V gene TRBV7-6; 10 bases fit TRBD2. With 5 bases clipped from V and 4 bases from J, the junction kept 4 bases outside the gene matches. The CDR3 has 15 amino acids. The germline gives CDR1 SGHVS, CDR2 FNYEAQ. CDR3 loop: CASSQEREGTGELFF. In nucleotides, the CDR3 is TGTGCCAGCAGCCAAGAGCGGGAGGGCACCGGGGAGCTGTTTTTT.

V and J are TRBV6-1 and TRBJ1-5; 7 bases align to TRBD1. CDR1 and CDR2 from the germline V gene are MNHNS and SASEGT. The V gene end was trimmed by 4 bases and the J gene end by 3 bases; junction bases not matched to a gene: 6. CDR3 size: 15 residues. DNA of the CDR3: TGTGCCAGCAGTGCTCCTCAGGGGGTCAATCAGCCCCAGCATTTT. This codes for CASSAPQGVNQPQHF.